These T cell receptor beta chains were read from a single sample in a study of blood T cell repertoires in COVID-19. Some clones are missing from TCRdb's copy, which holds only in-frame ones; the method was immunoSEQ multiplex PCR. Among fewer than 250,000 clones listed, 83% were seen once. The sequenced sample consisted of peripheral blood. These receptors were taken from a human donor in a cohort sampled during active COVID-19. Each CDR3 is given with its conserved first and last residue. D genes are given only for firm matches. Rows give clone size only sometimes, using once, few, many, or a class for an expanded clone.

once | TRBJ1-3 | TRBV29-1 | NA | CSVDSGDGAGNTIYF | TGCAGCGTTGATTCAGGGGATGGCGCTGGAAACACCATATATTTT
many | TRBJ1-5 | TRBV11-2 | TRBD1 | CASSRLKGAGNQPQHF | TGTGCCAGCAGCCGCTTAAAGGGGGCGGGCAATCAGCCCCAGCATTTT
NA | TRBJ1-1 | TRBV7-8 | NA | CASSRPTASEAFF | TGTGCCAGCAGCCGTCCGACAGCTTCTGAAGCTTTCTTT
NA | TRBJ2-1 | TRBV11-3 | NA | CASSPTGYSYNEQFF | TGTGCCAGCAGCCCCACCGGGTATTCCTACAATGAGCAGTTCTTC
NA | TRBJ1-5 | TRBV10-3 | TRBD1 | CAISESGTGNQPQHF | TGTGCCATCAGTGAGTCTGGGACAGGGAATCAGCCCCAGCATTTT
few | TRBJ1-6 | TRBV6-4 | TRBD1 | CASSDTGGNSPLHF | TGTGCCAGCAGTGACACAGGGGGGAATTCACCCCTCCACTTT
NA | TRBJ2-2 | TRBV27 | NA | CASSLSRGNTGELFF | TGTGCCAGCAGTTTAAGCCGAGGGAACACCGGGGAGCTGTTTTTT
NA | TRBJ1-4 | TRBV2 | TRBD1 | CASTRDSWGEKLFF | TGTGCCAGCACCCGGGACAGCTGGGGTGAAAAACTGTTTTTT
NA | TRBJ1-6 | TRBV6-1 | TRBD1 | CASSDGQGENSPLHF | TGTGCCAGCAGTGATGGTCAGGGGGAGAATTCACCCCTCCACTTT
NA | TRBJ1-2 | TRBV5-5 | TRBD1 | CASSLVGGTASSPSYGYTF | TGTGCCAGCAGCTTGGTGGGTGGGACAGCGTCTAGTCCTAGCTATGGCTACACCTTC
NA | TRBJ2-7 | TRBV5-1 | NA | CASRQGNSYEQYF | TGCGCCAGCAGGCAGGGAAACTCCTACGAGCAGTACTTC
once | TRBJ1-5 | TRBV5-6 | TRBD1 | CASSDGTGYSNQPQHF | TGTGCCAGCAGCGATGGGACAGGGTATAGCAATCAGCCCCAGCATTTT
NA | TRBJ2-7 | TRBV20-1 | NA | CSASVDTLYEQYF | TGCAGTGCTAGTGTGGACACCCTCTACGAGCAGTACTTC
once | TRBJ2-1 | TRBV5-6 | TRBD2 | CASSDIGGGPINEQFF | TGTGCCAGCAGCGACATTGGGGGAGGGCCGATTAATGAGCAGTTCTTC
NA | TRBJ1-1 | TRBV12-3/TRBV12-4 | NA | CASSPRVNTEAFF | TGTGCCAGCAGTCCACGGGTGAACACTGAAGCTTTCTTT